This T cell receptor beta chain was found in a study of T cell responses to AZD1222 COVID-19 vaccine. Study results and caveats: It was only after the peak T cell response that any repertoires were sampled. Mostly white British, mostly female donors; authors suggested clonal diversity may be underestimated. Recipients of AZD1222 seropositive at baseline numbered only 6 or 7.

The method was immunoSEQ multiplex PCR; TCRdb's version includes in-frame clones alone and lacks a portion of them. This sample has roughly 140,000 clones, with around 90% found just once. Notes on this clone: No antigen is known for it.

This TCR was sampled from an adult who received the AZD1222 COVID-19 vaccine. Here the sequenced sample was peripheral blood, taken 28 days after the second AZD1222 dose.

CDR3 sequence: CASRGTSTRSNEQFF. CDR3 DNA sequence: TGTGCCAGCAGAGGGACTAGCACCAGAAGCAATGAGCAGTTCTTC. The V and J genes are TRBV2 and TRBJ2-1, with 9 bases matching TRBD2. This CDR3 is 15 amino acids long. Germline loops: CDR1 SNHLY, CDR2 FYNNEI. V lost 6 bases and J lost 6; bases outside the gene matches: 9.